The 18 T cell receptor beta chains listed next were all sequenced from one sample in a study of shared clonotypes between healthy human individuals. Produced via immunoSEQ multiplex PCR; TCRdb's table is partial and in-frame only. The top ten hold roughly 24% of the sample, which has over 100,000 clones, around 68% seen once. The source material was memory CD8+ T cells sorted from blood. Noted subset: CD45RO+ cells pooled with CCR7-negative TemRA cells. Source of these receptors: a woman in her 30s in good health.

In this sample, this clone turned up many times. The chain has TRBV28 and TRBJ1-5; TRBD1 matches 7 bases. The CDR3 consists of 15 residues. Germline CDR1 is MDHEN and CDR2 is SYDVKM. J was trimmed by 3 bases and V by 4 bases; bases with no gene match: 6. This CDR3 reads CASSWGQHHNQPQHF. The CDR3 DNA sequence: TGTGCCAGCAGTTGGGGACAGCATCACAATCAGCCCCAGCATTTT.

J is TRBJ2-5 and V is TRBV5-4, with TRBD2 identical over 8 bases. The V segment lost 4 bases and the J segment 11 bases; nucleotides outside the gene matches: 16. The CDR3 runs to 15 residues. CDR1 is SGHNT, CDR2 YYREEE, per germline (reference sequence). The CDR3 here is CASSHTDIAGFEQYF. In DNA, the CDR3 is TGTGCCAGCAGCCACACGGATATAGCGGGGTTTGAGCAGTACTTC.

The genes are TRBV5-1 and TRBJ2-7; no clear D. The CDR3 is 14 residues long. The V and J ends lost 6 bases and 3 bases respectively, with 16 bases between them. In germline, CDR1 is SGHRS, CDR2 YFSETQ. CDR3 nucleotide sequence: TGCGCCAGCACCACTAACCCCGGCATCTACGAGCAGTACTTC. This gives the protein CASTTNPGIYEQYF.

The chain recombines TRBV9 with TRBJ2-1, with TRBD1 as a possible D gene (6 bases). Germline V gene sequence: CDR1 SGDLS, CDR2 YYNGEE. V gave up 0 bases and J gave up 7 bases, with 14 bases separating them. The CDR3 is made up of 15 amino acids. As DNA, the CDR3 is TGTGCCAGCAGCGTAGGAACAGGGACGGGGAATGAGCAGTTCTTC. It specifies CASSVGTGTGNEQFF.

The chain joins TRBV27 to TRBJ2-3, with TRBD2 as a possible D gene (5 bases). Germline V gene lookup returns CDR1 MNHEY and CDR2 SMNVEV (reference sequence). Deletions cut 3 bases from V and 2 bases from J, with 15 bases between. The CDR3 contains 16 residues. This CDR3 is CASSFPGGSTTDTQYF. As DNA, the CDR3 is TGTGCCAGCAGTTTTCCCGGAGGTTCCACCACAGATACGCAGTATTTT.

The rearrangement links TRBV6-4 to TRBJ2-2, with a possible D match to TRBD2 (6 bases). V lost 2 bases to trimming and J lost 7 bases, with 8 bases between them. This CDR3 spans 13 amino acids. Germline V gene lookup returns CDR1 MRHNA and CDR2 SNTAGT. CDR3 loop: CASSDREVGELFF. CDR3 bases: TGTGCCAGCAGTGACAGGGAGGTCGGGGAGCTGTTTTTT.

Comment on this clone: Additional DNA sequences in this sample encode the identical CDR3. This chain links TRBV6-5 with TRBJ1-1; D unclear. Germline loops: CDR1 MNHEY, CDR2 SVGAGI. The V and J ends lost 6 bases and 8 bases respectively, with 19 bases between them. The CDR3 runs to 14 residues. The CDR3 sequence is CASSKQNERTEAFF. Written as DNA, the CDR3 is TGTGCCAGCAGCAAACAAAACGAACGGACCGAAGCTTTCTTT.

The CDR3 coding sequence is TGTGCCAGCAGCTTAGATGGCAGCCGGACCGGGGAGCTGTTTTTT. It codes for CASSLDGSRTGELFF. The V gene is TRBV7-9, the J gene TRBJ2-2; D call uncertain. Germline V CDR1 and CDR2: SEHNR, FQNEAQ (reference sequence). The CDR3 is 15 residues long. Trimming pared 1 base from V and 5 bases from J, leaving 11 bases between.

Concerning this clone itself: Other DNA sequences in the same sample also yield this CDR3. The chain recombines TRBV28 with TRBJ1-2; possible D gene TRBD1, 6 bases. Deletions cut 1 base from V and 0 bases from J, with 9 bases between. The V gene's germline CDR1 is MDHEN and CDR2 SYDVKM. This CDR3 contains 15 residues. The CDR3 nucleotides read TGTGCCAGCAGTTTATTGGGGGCAGCTAACTATGGCTACACCTTC. Translation gives CASSLLGAANYGYTF.

This sequence joins TRBV27 and TRBJ2-7, with D possibly TRBD2 on 6 matching bases. The germline V gene has CDR1 MNHEY and CDR2 SMNVEV (reference sequence). V was clipped by 5 bases and J by 7 bases, with 18 bases between them. The CDR3 has 14 residues. This chain's CDR3 is CASSGTGLTGEQYF. The CDR3 DNA reads as TGTGCCAGCAGTGGAACGGGACTCACGGGGGAGCAGTACTTC.

The chain has TRBV2 and TRBJ1-5, with TRBD1 as a possible D gene (6 bases). V lost 6 bases and J lost 2, with 23 bases in between. The germline gives CDR1 SNHLY, CDR2 FYNNEI. This CDR3 is built from 18 residues. For the CDR3, the DNA is TGTGCCAGCAGGATGACAGGTTCCCCCTTTGTGGGCAATCAGCCCCAGCATTTT. This codes for CASRMTGSPFVGNQPQHF. Using reference TRBV2 and TRBJ1-5 for the parts outside the CDR3, the full variable domain is EPEVTQTPSHQVTQMGQEVILRCVPISNHLYFYWYRQILGQKVEFLVSFYNNEISEKSEIFDDQFSVERPDGSNFTLKIRSTKLEDSAMYFCASRMTGSPFVGNQPQHFGDGTRLSIL.

This clone rates as large. This chain connects TRBV7-8 to TRBJ1-3, with 7 positions matching TRBD1. Germline CDR1 reads SGHVS; CDR2 reads FQNEAQ. CDR3 length: 15 residues. V dropped 5 bases and J dropped 2; count of bases not matched to a gene: 6. The DNA for the CDR3 is TGTGCCAGCAGCAACCACAGGGGAACTGGAAACACCATATATTTT. Its protein product is CASSNHRGTGNTIYF.

V gene TRBV7-3 combines with J gene TRBJ2-7; possible D gene TRBD1, 5 bases. CDR3 length equals 13 residues. V shed 2 bases and J shed 4 bases, with 9 bases lying between them. Germline V gives CDR1 SGHTA, CDR2 FQGTGA. Here the CDR3 reads CASSLQDKYEQYF. The CDR3 coding sequence is TGTGCCAGCAGCTTACAGGACAAATACGAGCAGTACTTC. Variable domain in full (rest from reference TRBV7-3 and TRBJ2-7): GAGVSQTPSNKVTEKGKYVELRCDPISGHTALYWYRQSLGQGPEFLIYFQGTGAADDSGLPNDRFFAVRPEGSVSTLKIQRTERGDSAVYLCASSLQDKYEQYFGPGTRLTVT.

The chain carries TRBV30 and TRBJ2-3; D unclear. The CDR3 sequence is 12 residues long. The germline CDR1 and CDR2 sequences are GTSNPN and SVGIG (reference sequence). V lost 4 bases and J 3 bases, leaving 8 bases between the germline ends. CDR3 loop: CAWNVRTDTQYF. CDR3 nucleotide sequence: TGTGCCTGGAACGTTCGGACAGATACGCAGTATTTT.

This clone was recorded a few times. The chain combines TRBV27 with TRBJ2-6, with D unclear. With 2 bases removed from V and 0 bases from J, the gap between germline ends came to 8 bases. This CDR3 is built from 16 residues. Germline V CDR1 and CDR2: MNHEY, SMNVEV (reference sequence). The CDR3 region has the DNA TGTGCCAGCAGTTTAAACGGGCACTCTGGGGCCAACGTCCTGACTTTC. Protein sequence: CASSLNGHSGANVLTF.

The genes are TRBV29-1 and TRBJ2-7; D ambiguous. Trimming left V 4 bases short and J 1 base short, with 11 bases between. Germline CDR1 reads SQVTM; CDR2 reads ANQGSEA. The CDR3 is made up of 13 amino acids. CDR3 coding DNA: TGCAGCGTTGCGCAGACCCTGTCCTACGAGCAGTACTTC. Translating it yields CSVAQTLSYEQYF.

The chain recombines TRBV6-4 with TRBJ2-1, with 9 nucleotides matching TRBD2. The ends lost 4 bases at V and 5 bases at J; junction bases unmatched: 9. CDR1 and CDR2 (germline): MRHNA, SNTAGT. The length of the CDR3 is 16 residues. Written as DNA, the CDR3 is TGTGCCAGCAGTGTGGAAAGTAGCGGGGGCCACAATGAGCAGTTCTTC. Amino acid sequence: CASSVESSGGHNEQFF.

On this clone itself: This clone may be a read error of a much larger clone one base away. V gene TRBV4-1 combines with J gene TRBJ1-5, with D hard to call. Trimming removed 4 bases from V and 4 bases from J, with 11 bases in between. There are 14 residues in the CDR3. Germline CDR1 and CDR2: MGHRA and YSYEKL. The CDR3 nucleotides are TGCGCCAGCAGCCTACCGGACGCTAATCAGCCCCAGCATTTT. Amino acids: CASSLPDANQPQHF.